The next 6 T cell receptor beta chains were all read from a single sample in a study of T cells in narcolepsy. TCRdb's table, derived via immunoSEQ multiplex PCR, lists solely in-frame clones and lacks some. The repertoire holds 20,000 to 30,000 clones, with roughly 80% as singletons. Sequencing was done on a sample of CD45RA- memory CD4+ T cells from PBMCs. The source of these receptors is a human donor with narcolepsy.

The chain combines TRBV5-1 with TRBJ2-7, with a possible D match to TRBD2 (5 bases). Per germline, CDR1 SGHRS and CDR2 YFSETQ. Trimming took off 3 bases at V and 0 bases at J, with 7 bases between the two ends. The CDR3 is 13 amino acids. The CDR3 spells CASSSGSSYEQYF. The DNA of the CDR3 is TGCGCCAGCAGCTCGGGATCCTCCTACGAGCAGTACTTC.

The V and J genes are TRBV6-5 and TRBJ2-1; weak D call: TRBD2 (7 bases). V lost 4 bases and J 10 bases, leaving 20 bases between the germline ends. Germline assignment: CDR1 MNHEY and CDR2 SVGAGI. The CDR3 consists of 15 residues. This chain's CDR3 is CASSWGGAGGEEQFF. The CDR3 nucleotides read TGTGCCAGCAGTTGGGGGGGGGCCGGCGGGGAGGAGCAGTTCTTC.

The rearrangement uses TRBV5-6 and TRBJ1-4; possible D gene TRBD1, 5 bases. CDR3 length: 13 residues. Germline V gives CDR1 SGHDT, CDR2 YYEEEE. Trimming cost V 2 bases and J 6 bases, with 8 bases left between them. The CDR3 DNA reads TGTGCCAGCAGCTTTTTAGGGGATGAAAAACTGTTTTTT. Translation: CASSFLGDEKLFF.

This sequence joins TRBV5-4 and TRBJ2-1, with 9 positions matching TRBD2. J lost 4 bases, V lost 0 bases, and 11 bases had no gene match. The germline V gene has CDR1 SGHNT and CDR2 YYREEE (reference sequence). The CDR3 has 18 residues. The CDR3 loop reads CASSLARRFAGGYNEQFF. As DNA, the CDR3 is TGTGCCAGCAGCTTGGCCAGGAGATTTGCGGGGGGGTACAATGAGCAGTTCTTC.

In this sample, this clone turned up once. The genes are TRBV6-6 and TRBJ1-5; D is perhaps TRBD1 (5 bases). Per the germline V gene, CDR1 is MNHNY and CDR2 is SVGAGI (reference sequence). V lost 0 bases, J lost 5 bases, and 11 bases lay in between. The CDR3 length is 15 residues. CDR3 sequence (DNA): TGTGCCAGCAGTTACTCGAAGGGGCGCGATCAGCCCCAGCATTTT. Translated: CASSYSKGRDQPQHF.

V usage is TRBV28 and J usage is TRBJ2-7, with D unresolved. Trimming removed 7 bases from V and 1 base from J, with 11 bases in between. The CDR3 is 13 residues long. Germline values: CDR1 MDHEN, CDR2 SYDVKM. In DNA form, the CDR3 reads TGTGCCAGCATTAAGGCACAGTCCTACGAGCAGTACTTC. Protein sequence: CASIKAQSYEQYF.